The 7 T cell receptor beta chains reported below all come from one sample, sequenced in a study of OX40 agonist ivuxolimab in advanced cancers. Libraries were prepared by immunoSEQ multiplex PCR; TCRdb keeps only in-frame clonotypes and omits some of them. The table lists 65,000 to 90,000 clones, 80% to 95% of them singletons. The material was CD4+ or CD8+ T cells sorted from blood, obtained in a trial of the OX40 agonist ivuxolimab. These receptor sequences come from an adult with an advanced solid tumor such as melanoma, head and neck, liver or kidney cancer.

The rearrangement joins TRBV7-3 to TRBJ2-5, with TRBD2 matching 7 bases. This CDR3 is built from 14 residues. V lost 4 bases, J lost 3 bases, and 5 bases stayed unmatched. The germline V gene encodes CDR1 SGHTA and CDR2 FQGTGA. CDR3 amino acids: CASSSRGGEETQYF. Here the CDR3 DNA reads TGTGCCAGCAGCTCACGGGGAGGGGAAGAGACCCAGTACTTC.

The V gene is TRBV2, the J gene TRBJ1-1; 7 nucleotides align to TRBD1. CDR3 length: 16 amino acids. V gave up 2 bases and J gave up 3 bases; unmatched junction bases: 9. Germline V gene data show CDR1 as SNHLY and CDR2 as FYNNEI. The CDR3 here is CASSEYLTRGDTEAFF. The CDR3 bases are TGTGCCAGCAGTGAATATTTAACCAGGGGGGACACTGAAGCTTTCTTT. Together with reference TRBV2 and TRBJ1-1, the CDR3 gives the full variable domain: EPEVTQTPSHQVTQMGQEVILRCVPISNHLYFYWYRQILGQKVEFLVSFYNNEISEKSEIFDDQFSVERPDGSNFTLKIRSTKLEDSAMYFCASSEYLTRGDTEAFFGQGTRLTVV.

V and J are TRBV5-6 and TRBJ2-7, with 11 bases fitting TRBD2. V was pared by 0 bases and J by 5 bases, with 4 bases of the junction left unmatched. The CDR3 loop spans 15 amino acids. Per the germline V gene, CDR1 is SGHDT and CDR2 is YYEEEE. DNA of the CDR3: TGTGCCAGCAGCTTGGTACTAGCGGGGGCGGACGAGCAGTACTTC. Protein product: CASSLVLAGADEQYF.

This clone appeared once. The V call is TRBV7-3, the J call TRBJ2-3; D possibly corresponds to TRBD2 (6 bases). CDR3 length: 13 amino acids. Trimming stripped 4 bases from V and 6 bases from J, with 11 bases between. Germline CDR1 is SGHTA and CDR2 is FQGTGA. For the CDR3, the DNA is TGTGCCAGCAGCTCCGGGGGTTTGGATACGCAGTATTTT. Residues: CASSSGGLDTQYF.

This chain connects TRBV6-1 to TRBJ2-5; TRBD2 aligns across 11 bases. J was trimmed by 5 bases and V by 8 bases; bases with no gene match: 10. Germline V gene data show CDR1 as MNHNS and CDR2 as SASEGT. The CDR3 is 15 amino acids. This CDR3 is CASDTLAGGIETQYF. CDR3 sequence (DNA): TGTGCCAGCGATACTCTAGCGGGGGGCATCGAGACCCAGTACTTC.

The V and J genes are TRBV27 and TRBJ2-7; 8 positions match TRBD1. The CDR3 is 16 residues long. The V gene end was trimmed by 6 bases and the J gene end by 4 bases; junction bases not matched to a gene: 14. The germline V gene has CDR1 MNHEY and CDR2 SMNVEV (reference sequence). The CDR3 here is CASSPSQGAVIYEQYF. DNA for the CDR3: TGTGCCAGCAGCCCTTCCCAGGGGGCGGTTATATACGAGCAGTACTTC.

This chain links TRBV7-9 with TRBJ2-1; 8 bases map to TRBD2. The CDR3 loop spans 15 amino acids. Losses at the gene ends were 2 bases for V and 5 bases for J; bases not matched to a gene: 5. Germline V gene sequence: CDR1 SEHNR, CDR2 FQNEAQ (reference sequence). The CDR3, as DNA: TGTGCCAGCAGCTTATGGGCGGGGGGCGACAATGAGCAGTTCTTC. It codes for CASSLWAGGDNEQFF.